These T cell receptor beta chains were read from a single sample in a study of control samples from healthy donors and cancer patients. Data came from immunoSEQ multiplex PCR; TCRdb stores just in-frame clones and leaves some out. The table has some 130,000 clones, roughly 90% seen once. Sequenced: blood. The source is a woman aged 45-65 years in good health. CDR3s include the opening cysteine and the closing phenylalanine or tryptophan. The order of the fields is V gene, CDR3 protein.

V gene: TRBV18
CDR3 protein: CASSTGTSAFTYNEQFF

V gene: TRBV3-1/TRBV3-2
CDR3 protein: CASSLSTGSSGELFF

V gene: TRBV13
CDR3 protein: CASSFKGGSHGYTF

V gene: TRBV4-1
CDR3 protein: CASSQRERPYNEQFF

V gene: TRBV7-6
CDR3 protein: CASSSGTGGSNYGYTF

V gene: TRBV5-1
CDR3 protein: CASSLALTSGSRDTQYF

V gene: TRBV6-1
CDR3 protein: CASSEGAENTEAFF

V gene: TRBV2
CDR3 protein: CAREGDYGYTF

V gene: TRBV5-1
CDR3 protein: CASSFPGLAGDRDTQYF

V gene: TRBV19
CDR3 protein: CASSNQFSQETQYF

V gene: TRBV5-1
CDR3 protein: CASSDPNRGGYEQYF

V gene: TRBV6-4
CDR3 protein: CASSESSDTGELFF

V gene: TRBV6-5
CDR3 protein: CSVGNYEQYF

V gene: TRBV27
CDR3 protein: CASTSVGQPQHF

V gene: TRBV27
CDR3 protein: CASSSVGGTSDNNEQFF

V gene: TRBV6-5
CDR3 protein: CASSYSWSGGREQYF

V gene: TRBV7-9
CDR3 protein: CASSPLGKRARTDTQYF

V gene: TRBV5-1
CDR3 protein: CASSFGNSGANVLTF

V gene: TRBV2
CDR3 protein: CASSVTGELFF

V gene: TRBV5-4
CDR3 protein: CASRPELAIVDNEQFF

V gene: TRBV9
CDR3 protein: CASSDAPSDRQPDTQYF

V gene: TRBV19
CDR3 protein: CASSPTGDNQPQHF

V gene: TRBV7-6
CDR3 protein: CASSTQGNNSPLHF

V gene: TRBV30
CDR3 protein: CALDRVNTGELFF

V gene: TRBV5-1
CDR3 protein: CASGQGGGELFF

V gene: TRBV29-1
CDR3 protein: CSVVGHHYEQYF

V gene: TRBV2
CDR3 protein: CASSVLQGAQGEAFF

V gene: TRBV19
CDR3 protein: CASSPGTGMSNQPQHF

V gene: TRBV28
CDR3 protein: CASSLSTAFVSPLHF

V gene: TRBV2
CDR3 protein: CASSRVLVTGGYTF

V gene: TRBV28
CDR3 protein: CASRLLPNEQFF

V gene: TRBV3-1/TRBV3-2
CDR3 protein: CASSQRTGVIMNTEAFF

V gene: TRBV7-8
CDR3 protein: CASSLATSYEQYF

V gene: TRBV7-2
CDR3 protein: CASSPTSGRWNEQFF

V gene: TRBV7-2
CDR3 protein: CASSLSTGHNEKLFF

V gene: TRBV19
CDR3 protein: CASSILLAASGANVLTF

V gene: TRBV2
CDR3 protein: CASNRDDQPQHF

V gene: TRBV28
CDR3 protein: CASSSGTGTTHALHF

V gene: TRBV5-5
CDR3 protein: CASSLVTGTAQAFF

V gene: TRBV7-9
CDR3 protein: CASSGGTSGGPYEQYF

V gene: TRBV28
CDR3 protein: CASSLPGPLVEQYF

V gene: TRBV2
CDR3 protein: CASSRDRGTDTQYF